Below are 26 T cell receptor beta chains sequenced from a single sample in a study of cytomegalovirus exposure and HLA in healthy donors. 60 Vbeta and 13 Jbeta primers were used in PCR. Libraries were prepared by immunoSEQ multiplex PCR; TCRdb keeps only in-frame clonotypes and omits some of them. The sample includes under 200,000 clones, around 80% of them seen just once. Sequencing input: PBMCs. These TCRs come from a middle-aged woman in good health and CMV-seronegative.

This clone was recorded only once. This chain joins TRBV2 and TRBJ1-3, with 11 bases aligning to TRBD1. The length of the CDR3 is 18 residues. Germline V CDR1 and CDR2: SNHLY, FYNNEI. Trimming took 5 bases from V and 4 from J; bases not matched to a gene: 13. The CDR3 bases are TGTGCCAGCAGTTACTTGGACAGGGGGCTTGGTGAGGGAAACACCATATATTTT. It specifies CASSYLDRGLGEGNTIYF.

The genes are TRBV6-1 and TRBJ1-1, with D possibly TRBD1 on 5 matching bases. V was clipped by 3 bases and J by 5 bases, with 16 bases between them. Germline CDR1 MNHNS, CDR2 SASEGT. This CDR3 contains 15 residues. The CDR3 DNA follows: TGTGCCAGCAGTGAGGTCGAAGGGGCAGTTACTGAAGCTTTCTTT. Protein sequence: CASSEVEGAVTEAFF.

This clone was recorded a few times. The V call is TRBV5-1, the J call TRBJ2-6, with 9 bases lining up with TRBD1. Trimming cost V 3 bases and J 0 bases; bases outside gene matches: 4. From germline, CDR1 is SGHRS and CDR2 YFSETQ. CDR3 length: 17 amino acids. The CDR3 region has the DNA TGCGCCAGCAGCTCGGGACAGGGAACCTCTGGGGCCAACGTCCTGACTTTC. It is translated as CASSSGQGTSGANVLTF.

V gene TRBV14 combines with J gene TRBJ2-7; D is uncertain. Germline CDR1 SGHDN, CDR2 FVKESK. The CDR3 contains 14 residues. Trimming cost V 1 base and J 5 bases, with 12 bases left between them. The CDR3 DNA reads TGTGCCAGCAGCCAAGGGAGAATCCCAGACGAGCAGTACTTC. Encoded protein: CASSQGRIPDEQYF.

There are a few counts of this clone. The chain uses TRBV5-1 and TRBJ2-2, with TRBD2 matching over 8 bases. Trimming took 7 bases from V and 3 from J; bases not matched to a gene: 2. The germline V gene encodes CDR1 SGHRS and CDR2 YFSETQ. There are 13 residues in the CDR3. The DNA for the CDR3 is TGCGCCAGCTCGACTAGCGACACCGGGGAGCTGTTTTTT. As protein: CASSTSDTGELFF.

This rearrangement joins TRBV19 to TRBJ2-4; 8 bases align to TRBD1. The ends lost 5 bases at V and 14 bases at J; junction bases unmatched: 8. From germline, CDR1 is LNHDA and CDR2 SQIVND (reference sequence). The length of the CDR3 is 12 residues. Here the CDR3 reads CASSSGQGGEYF. CDR3 coding DNA: TGTGCCAGTAGTTCCGGACAGGGTGGGGAGTACTTC.

The chain carries TRBV15 and TRBJ1-2; the D gene is possibly TRBD1 (6 bases). The CDR3 extends over 13 amino acids. Germline lookup yields CDR1 LNHNV and CDR2 YYDKDF (reference sequence). The germline V and J ends were trimmed by 2 bases and 3 bases, with 7 bases remaining between them. The CDR3 nucleotides are TGTGCCACCAGCAGACAGGGGCACTATGGCTACACCTTC. Translated, it gives CATSRQGHYGYTF. Combining the CDR3 with reference TRBV15 and TRBJ1-2 gives the whole variable domain DAMVIQNPRYQVTQFGKPVTLSCSQTLNHNVMYWYQQKSSQAPKLLFHYYDKDFNNEADTPDNFQSRRPNTSFCFLDIRSPGLGDTAMYLCATSRQGHYGYTFGSGTRLTVV.

The chain combines TRBV28 with TRBJ1-2, with 8 positions matching TRBD1. The CDR3 is 15 amino acids. Germline loops: CDR1 MDHEN, CDR2 SYDVKM. The V gene end was trimmed by 6 bases and the J gene end by 3 bases; junction bases not matched to a gene: 9. The DNA of the CDR3 is TGTGCCAGCAGCCAGTTAACAGGGGGACACTATGGCTACACCTTC. It encodes CASSQLTGGHYGYTF.

This clone came up once. V and J are TRBV10-3 and TRBJ1-4; a possible D gene is TRBD1 (6 bases). CDR3 length: 14 residues. Germline V CDR1 and CDR2: ENHRY, SYGVKD. The V gene lost 11 bases and the J gene lost 1 base, with 14 bases spanning the gap. The CDR3 loop is CAVRGGRTNEKLFF. The DNA for the CDR3 is TGTGCCGTAAGGGGGGGAAGAACTAATGAAAAACTGTTTTTT.

V and J are TRBV6-1 and TRBJ2-1, with 10 bases identical to TRBD2. Germline V gene data show CDR1 as MNHNS and CDR2 as SASEGT. The V segment lost 7 bases and the J segment 5 bases; nucleotides outside the gene matches: 2. There are 13 residues in the CDR3. CDR3 amino acids: CASIAGGDNEQFF. DNA of the CDR3: TGTGCCAGCATAGCGGGGGGTGACAATGAGCAGTTCTTC.

The rearrangement links TRBV5-6 to TRBJ1-1; TRBD1 aligns across 10 bases. Trimming cost V 3 bases and J 7 bases; bases outside gene matches: 9. The length of the CDR3 is 15 residues. The germline V gene encodes CDR1 SGHDT and CDR2 YYEEEE. The CDR3 DNA follows: TGTGCCAGCAGCTATGGGACAGGGGCTAAGAGTGAAGCTTTCTTT. Encoded protein: CASSYGTGAKSEAFF.

The rearrangement links TRBV7-8 to TRBJ2-5; D may be TRBD2 (5 bases). The CDR3 loop spans 15 amino acids. V was cut by 5 bases and J by 1 base, with 14 bases left in between. Per germline, CDR1 SGHVS and CDR2 FQNEAQ. Written as DNA, the CDR3 is TGTGCCAGCAGCACCCCCCGGGGTACCCAAGAGACCCAGTACTTC. Residues: CASSTPRGTQETQYF. Full variable domain (missing parts from reference TRBV7-8 and TRBJ2-5): GAGVSQSPRYKVAKRGQDVALRCDPISGHVSLFWYQQALGQGPEFLTYFQNEAQLDKSGLPSDRFFAERPEGSVSTLKIQRTQQEDSAVYLCASSTPRGTQETQYFGPGTRLLVL.

The rearrangement links TRBV7-6 to TRBJ2-1; possibly TRBD2 for D (6 bases). This CDR3 region has 15 residues. In germline, CDR1 is SGHVS, CDR2 FNYEAQ. The germline V and J ends were trimmed by 5 bases and 3 bases, with 14 bases remaining between them. The CDR3 is CASSPAEGLYNEQFF. The CDR3 coding sequence is TGTGCCAGCAGCCCTGCGGAGGGGCTCTACAATGAGCAGTTCTTC.

This chain uses TRBV10-3 with TRBJ2-3; 9 bases fit TRBD1. Germline V gives CDR1 ENHRY, CDR2 SYGVKD. The CDR3 runs to 11 residues. V lost 6 bases to trimming and J lost 12 bases; unmatched junction nucleotides: 4. CDR3 sequence: CAIRGQGYQYF. The CDR3 region has the DNA TGTGCCATCAGGGGACAGGGCTATCAGTATTTT.

The genes are TRBV7-2 and TRBJ1-6; D ambiguous. Germline V gene data show CDR1 as SGHTA and CDR2 as FQGNSA. The CDR3 has 15 amino acids. V was clipped by 6 bases and J by 0 bases, with 9 bases between them. CDR3 amino acids: CASRPGSSYNSPLHF. For the CDR3, the DNA is TGTGCCAGCAGACCCGGTAGCTCCTATAATTCACCCCTCCACTTT.

The chain combines TRBV9 with TRBJ2-1; TRBD1 matches at 10 bases. CDR3 length: 15 residues. Trimming removed 0 bases from V and 10 bases from J; junction bases left unmatched: 7. Germline V gene lookup returns CDR1 SGDLS and CDR2 YYNGEE. The DNA of the CDR3 is TGTGCCAGCAGCGTAGGGGGGACAGGGGTGGGGGAGCAGTTCTTC. Encoded protein: CASSVGGTGVGEQFF.

V and J are TRBV5-8 and TRBJ1-2; D is unresolved. The CDR3 runs to 13 residues. V lost 1 base and J 6 bases, leaving 10 bases between the germline ends. The germline CDR1 and CDR2 sequences are SGHTS and YDEGEE. CDR3 loop: CASSLRRVHGYTF. CDR3 nucleotide sequence: TGTGCCAGCAGCTTGAGGCGGGTACATGGCTACACCTTC.

A note on this clone: The identical CDR3 is also encoded by other nucleotide sequences in the sample. The chain carries TRBV25-1 and TRBJ1-1; tentative D call: TRBD1 (6 bases). The CDR3 is 14 amino acids. The germline V gene encodes CDR1 MGHDK and CDR2 SYGVNS. V lost 1 base, J lost 7 bases, and 13 bases lay in between. The DNA of the CDR3 is TGTGCCAGCAGTGAATTCGACAGGAGATATGAAGCTTTCTTT. Residues: CASSEFDRRYEAFF.

J is TRBJ2-3 and V is TRBV7-3, with 7 positions matching TRBD1. The CDR3 is made up of 14 amino acids. After removal of 5 bases from V and 3 bases from J, the junction contained 5 bases not matched to a gene. From germline, CDR1 is SGHTA and CDR2 FQGTGA. Here the CDR3 DNA reads TGTGCCAGCAGCCCAGGGGGATCGACAGATACGCAGTATTTT. Encoded protein: CASSPGGSTDTQYF. The full variable domain, its missing parts supplied by reference TRBV7-3 and TRBJ2-3, is GAGVSQTPSNKVTEKGKYVELRCDPISGHTALYWYRQSLGQGPEFLIYFQGTGAADDSGLPNDRFFAVRPEGSVSTLKIQRTERGDSAVYLCASSPGGSTDTQYFGPGTRLTVL.

This clone was counted between two and nine times. The J gene is TRBJ1-4, the V gene TRBV27, with TRBD1 as a possible D gene (5 bases). Looked up from germline, CDR1 is MNHEY and CDR2 is SMNVEV (reference sequence). This CDR3 spans 13 amino acids. V lost 5 bases to trimming and J lost 8 bases, with 12 bases between them. CDR3 nucleotides: TGTGCCAGCAGTAAACAGGTCGGGGAAAAACTGTTTTTT. Its translation is CASSKQVGEKLFF.

This chain uses TRBV30 with TRBJ1-6; unclear D gene. The CDR3 covers 13 residues. Between the trimmed V and J ends, which lost 2 bases and 5 bases, there was a span of 7 bases. The germline V gene has CDR1 GTSNPN and CDR2 SVGIG (reference sequence). CDR3 sequence: CAWSMRDNSPLHF. The CDR3 bases are TGTGCCTGGAGTATGCGCGATAATTCACCCCTCCACTTT.

The V and J genes are TRBV28 and TRBJ2-2, with 10 bases aligning to TRBD1. The ends lost 7 bases at V and 2 bases at J; junction bases unmatched: 4. Germline assignment: CDR1 MDHEN and CDR2 SYDVKM. The CDR3 runs 15 residues. The CDR3 DNA follows: TGTGCCAGCACCCAGACAGGGGGCAACACCGGGGAGCTGTTTTTT. Translating gives CASTQTGGNTGELFF. The full variable domain, completed using reference TRBV28 and TRBJ2-2, is DVKVTQSSRYLVKRTGEKVFLECVQDMDHENMFWYRQDPGLGLRLIYFSYDVKMKEKGDIPEGYSVSREKKERFSLILESASTNQTSMYLCASTQTGGNTGELFFGEGSRLTVL.

Only a few counts were recorded for this clone. The J gene is TRBJ1-1, the V gene TRBV27, with no clear D. Deletions cut 5 bases from V and 2 bases from J, with 9 bases between. Germline-derived CDR1 and CDR2 are MNHEY and SMNVEV (reference sequence). The CDR3 is made up of 13 amino acids. CDR3 nucleotide sequence: TGTGCCAGCAGTCTAATTATTAACACTGAAGCTTTCTTT. Protein sequence: CASSLIINTEAFF.

The J gene is TRBJ1-1, the V gene TRBV14; D not resolved. CDR1 is SGHDN, CDR2 FVKESK, per germline. The V end lost 2 bases, the J end lost 0 bases, and 10 bases lay between the germline ends. The CDR3 has 15 amino acids. The CDR3 DNA follows: TGTGCCAGCAGCCAACTCGGCACAGTGAACACTGAAGCTTTCTTT. Residues: CASSQLGTVNTEAFF.

This clone appeared a single time. The rearrangement uses TRBV11-2 and TRBJ1-2; tentative D call: TRBD1 (5 bases). V lost 5 bases to trimming and J lost 7 bases, with 14 bases between them. CDR3 size: 13 residues. Germline-derived CDR1 and CDR2 are SGHAT and FQNNGV. The CDR3 spells CASSRRGGTGYTF. DNA of the CDR3: TGTGCCAGCAGCCGTAGGGGAGGGACTGGCTACACCTTC.

J is TRBJ1-2 and V is TRBV2; unclear D gene. This CDR3 is 15 amino acids long. Trimming cost V 4 bases and J 0 bases, with 12 bases left between them. Germline V gives CDR1 SNHLY, CDR2 FYNNEI. The CDR3 protein is CASSVTRTANYGYTF. The CDR3 nucleotides read TGTGCCAGCAGTGTTACTAGGACGGCTAACTATGGCTACACCTTC.